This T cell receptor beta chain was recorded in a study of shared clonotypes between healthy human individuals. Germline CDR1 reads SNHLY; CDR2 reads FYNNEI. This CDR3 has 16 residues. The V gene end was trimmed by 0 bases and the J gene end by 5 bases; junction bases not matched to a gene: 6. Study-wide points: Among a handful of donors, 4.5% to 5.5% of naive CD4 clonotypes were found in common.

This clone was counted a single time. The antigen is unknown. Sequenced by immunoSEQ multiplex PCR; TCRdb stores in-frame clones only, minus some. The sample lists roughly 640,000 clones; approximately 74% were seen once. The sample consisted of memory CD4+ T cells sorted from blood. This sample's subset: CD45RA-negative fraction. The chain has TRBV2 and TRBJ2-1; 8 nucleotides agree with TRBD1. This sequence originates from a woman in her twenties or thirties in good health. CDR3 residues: CASSEAPGQVNNEQFF. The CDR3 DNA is TGTGCCAGCAGTGAAGCGCCGGGACAGGTCAACAATGAGCAGTTCTTC.